One and the same sample provided the 16 T cell receptor beta chains below, sequenced in a study of blood T cells in healthy people across ages. A sample-barcoded 5' primer and a J-beta primer mix were used in a second PCR of roughly 7 to 12 cycles. TCRdb reanalysed the 5' RACE reads using MiXCR and keeps one entry per CDR3 protein. The data contain around 1,800,000 distinct CDR3 sequences, more than 35% of them singletons. Sequenced input: blood. These receptor sequences come from a human donor in good health.

This clonotype showed up many times. This rearrangement joins TRBV18 to TRBJ1-4; D gene ambiguous. Germline V gene sequence: CDR1 KGHSH, CDR2 LQKENI. This CDR3 is 14 amino acids long. V gave up 8 bases and J gave up 1 base, with 11 bases separating them. The CDR3 region has the DNA TGTGCCAGCAGCCCCCGGGGAACTAATGAAAAACTGTTTTTT. It is translated as CASSPRGTNEKLFF.

The V gene is TRBV7-2, the J gene TRBJ2-7, with D maybe TRBD2 (5 bases). Between the trimmed V and J ends, which lost 5 bases and 3 bases, there was a span of 11 bases. The CDR3 has 13 residues. Looked up from germline, CDR1 is SGHTA and CDR2 is FQGNSA. CDR3 residues: CASSPASGYEQYF. Here the CDR3 DNA reads TGTGCCAGCAGCCCAGCCAGCGGCTACGAGCAGTACTTC. Combining the CDR3 with reference TRBV7-2 and TRBJ2-7 gives the whole variable domain GAGVSQSPSNKVTEKGKDVELRCDPISGHTALYWYRQSLGQGLEFLIYFQGNSAPDKSGLPSDRFSAERTGGSVSTLTIQRTQQEDSAVYLCASSPASGYEQYFGPGTRLTVT.

The chain employs TRBV7-2 and TRBJ2-7; the D gene is possibly TRBD1 (7 bases). V was shortened by 2 bases and J by 4 bases, with 15 bases between the two germline ends. Germline assignment: CDR1 SGHTA and CDR2 FQGNSA. This CDR3 has 15 residues. CDR3 sequence (DNA): TGTGCCAGCAGCTTACAGGGGGGCCTCGCATACGAGCAGTACTTC. It specifies CASSLQGGLAYEQYF.

The chain recombines TRBV29-1 with TRBJ2-3, with 8 bases fitting TRBD2. V dropped 4 bases and J dropped 4; count of bases not matched to a gene: 7. This CDR3 contains 14 residues. In germline, CDR1 is SQVTM, CDR2 ANQGSEA. CDR3 sequence: CSVAPGRGADTQYF. As DNA, the CDR3 is TGCAGCGTTGCCCCGGGGCGGGGGGCAGATACGCAGTATTTT.

The genes are TRBV29-1 and TRBJ1-1; a possible D gene is TRBD1 (5 bases). Per germline, CDR1 SQVTM and CDR2 ANQGSEA. Trimming shortened V by 1 base and J by 5 bases, and 11 bases separated the two germline ends. CDR3 length equals 13 residues. CDR3 protein: CSVEVSGGTEAFF. The CDR3 nucleotides read TGCAGCGTTGAAGTATCCGGGGGGACTGAAGCTTTCTTT.

Many counts were recorded for this clonotype. The chain has TRBV29-1 and TRBJ1-2; 8 bases agree with TRBD1. Per germline, CDR1 SQVTM and CDR2 ANQGSEA. There are 13 residues in the CDR3. The V segment lost 1 base and the J segment 6 bases; nucleotides outside the gene matches: 4. DNA for the CDR3: TGCAGCGTTGAAGGGACAGGGATCCATGGCTACACCTTC. Protein sequence: CSVEGTGIHGYTF.

The chain has TRBV29-1 and TRBJ1-1; D gene unclear. The CDR3 covers 13 residues. V was cut by 4 bases and J by 1 base, with 10 bases left in between. Germline CDR1 reads SQVTM; CDR2 reads ANQGSEA. CDR3 DNA: TGCAGCGTTGTGACCAGGAGGAACACTGAAGCTTTCTTT. This encodes CSVVTRRNTEAFF. Drawing the rest from reference TRBV29-1 and TRBJ1-1, the complete variable domain is SAVISQKPSRDICQRGTSLTIQCQVDSQVTMMFWYRQQPGQSLTLIATANQGSEATYESGFVIDKFPISRPNLTFSTLTVSNMSPEDSSIYLCSVVTRRNTEAFFGQGTRLTVV.

This clonotype has ten or more counts. This chain uses TRBV12-3 or TRBV12-4 with TRBJ1-2; perhaps TRBD1 as D (6 bases). The CDR3 length is 17 residues. V lost 1 base and J lost 5, with 20 bases in between. CDR3 nucleotide sequence: TGTGCCAGCAGTTTAGAGAGGGGGTCGCGGCCTTCTTATGGCTACACCTTC. This encodes CASSLERGSRPSYGYTF.

The rearrangement uses TRBV20-1 and TRBJ1-1; D might be TRBD1 (5 bases). The V gene's germline CDR1 is DFQATT and CDR2 SNEGSKA (reference sequence). The CDR3 consists of 12 residues. V was shortened by 1 base and J by 8 bases, with 11 bases between the two germline ends. CDR3 coding DNA: TGCAGTGCTAGAGTGGGGGTGGGGGAAGCTTTCTTT. Translation gives CSARVGVGEAFF.

The table lists this clonotype with a few counts. One end of the junction is discordant with germline, which a read error may explain. Here the CDR3 reads CASSFTGGREQYF. DNA for the CDR3: TGTGCTAGCAGCTTCACAGGGGGTCGCGAGCAGTACTTC. The rearrangement links TRBV7-7 to TRBJ2-4; 8 bases map to TRBD1. TRBJ2-7 explains the end of the DNA better; the J call may be wrong. Looked up from germline, CDR1 is SSHAT and CDR2 is FNYEAQ (reference sequence). This CDR3 is built from 13 residues.

The chain has TRBV21-1 and TRBJ2-3; the table's D call TRBD2 went unverified against the DNA. TRBV21-1 is marked as a pseudogene. This CDR3 comprises 18 residues. The CDR3 protein is CASSQKRRSGGNTDTQYF. DNA for the CDR3: TGTGCCAGCAGCCAAAAGAGGAGGAGCGGGGGTAACACAGATACGCAGTATTTT.

This clonotype was seen only a few times. This chain connects TRBV12-3 or TRBV12-4 to TRBJ2-7; 8 bases agree with TRBD1. V shed 6 bases, J shed 0 bases, and the junction held 7 bases outside the gene matches. The CDR3 covers 15 residues. This CDR3 reads CASSQGQASSYEQYF. The CDR3 region has the DNA TGTGCCAGCAGCCAGGGACAGGCGAGCTCCTACGAGCAGTACTTC.

Here the CDR3 DNA reads TGTGCCAGCAGCTCCGGGACAGTCAATAATCAGCCCCAGCATTTT. It codes for CASSSGTVNNQPQHF. The chain carries TRBV7-9 and TRBJ1-5, with TRBD1 matching 7 bases. The length of the CDR3 is 15 residues. The ends lost 4 bases at V and 4 bases at J; junction bases unmatched: 7. The germline gives CDR1 SEHNR, CDR2 FQNEAQ (reference sequence).

The V call is TRBV6-2 or TRBV6-3, the J call TRBJ1-2; 7 nucleotides agree with TRBD1. The germline gives CDR1 MNHEY, CDR2 SVGEGT. The ends lost 4 bases at V and 13 bases at J; junction bases unmatched: 9. CDR3 size: 12 residues. CDR3 nucleotide sequence: TGTGCCAGCAGTTCCGGTACAGGGGCGAGCACCTTC. Protein: CASSSGTGASTF.

The chain recombines TRBV5-1 with TRBJ2-5, with D unresolved. Trimming removed 9 bases from V and 1 base from J, with 13 bases in between. The CDR3 totals 13 residues. Germline V gene sequence: CDR1 SGHRS, CDR2 YFSETQ. CDR3 sequence: CATHSYPQETQYF. The CDR3 DNA follows: TGCGCCACTCACAGCTACCCCCAAGAGACCCAGTACTTC.

The chain uses TRBV6-2 or TRBV6-3 and TRBJ2-1; the match to TRBD1 covers 7 bases. Trimming cost V 6 bases and J 9 bases; bases outside gene matches: 11. The CDR3 runs 14 residues. CDR1 and CDR2 from the germline V gene are MNHEY and SVGEGT. The CDR3 DNA follows: TGTGCCAGCAGCCCCGGGACAGCCTTGGGTGAGCAGTTCTTC. Translation gives CASSPGTALGEQFF.